This T cell receptor (beta chain) appears in the sequencing data of a study of shared clonotypes between healthy human individuals. As for this clone: The antigen is not known.

Regarding the study as a whole: What limited the represented genetic and exposure-history diversity was the small number of donors.

It was 250 to 350 ng DNA, roughly 28,000 T cell genomes, that went into each replicate PCR of unsorted PBMC. Researchers sequenced unsorted PBMC DNA using ten immunoSEQ deep assay plates. Data came from immunoSEQ multiplex PCR; TCRdb stores just in-frame clones and leaves some out. The profile shows about 490,000 clones, over 60% of them singletons. The sample consisted of PBMCs. The receptor's source is a woman in her thirties or forties in good health. Some clones in this sample may be carry-over from other donors' samples.

Here the CDR3 reads CATSRDPGREEDTQYF. The CDR3 coding sequence is TGTGCCACCAGCAGAGACCCGGGGCGGGAGGAAGATACGCAGTATTTT. The rearrangement links TRBV15 to TRBJ2-3; TRBD2 aligns across 8 bases. This CDR3 is built from 16 residues. V lost 0 bases, J lost 5 bases, and 7 bases stayed unmatched. CDR1 and CDR2 from the germline V gene are LNHNV and YYDKDF (reference sequence).